This T cell receptor (beta chain) was recovered during a study of control samples from healthy donors and cancer patients. Here immunoSEQ multiplex PCR was the method, and the copy in TCRdb shows in-frame clones only, minus some. Of some 140,000 clones listed, roughly 92% are singletons. Germline V CDR1 and CDR2: DFQATT, SNEGSKA (reference sequence). Trimming left V 3 bases short and J 7 bases short, with 12 bases between. The CDR3 is made up of 12 amino acids. The TCR originated in a man aged 30 to 39 in good health. The chain is built from TRBV20-1 and TRBJ1-2; possibly TRBD1 for D (5 bases). Input material: blood. Here the CDR3 reads CSASDGASGYTF. The CDR3 region has the DNA TGCAGTGCTAGTGACGGGGCGAGTGGCTACACCTTC.